These 17 T cell receptor beta chains came from one sample sequenced in a study of Ad26.COV2.S vaccination and SARS-CoV-2 variants. Generated by immunoSEQ multiplex PCR, the TCRdb table keeps only in-frame clones and is missing some. The sample includes some 250,000 clones, 70% to 90% of them seen just once. The treatment here: 15 to 20 received Ad26.COV2.S at low or high dose, single or two shots; 5 received placebo; per-sample allocation not given. The samples date from day 63 after the first vaccine or placebo injection. The sequencing here drew on peripheral blood, taken in a trial of Ad26.COV2.S vaccine versus placebo. Every receptor here comes from a person between 18 and 59 years old who received the Ad26.COV2.S COVID-19 vaccine or a placebo.

The chain joins TRBV18 to TRBJ2-5; D is possibly TRBD1 or TRBD2 (5 bases each). The CDR3 sequence is 14 residues long. V was trimmed by 5 bases and J by 5 bases, leaving 15 bases between them. The V gene's germline CDR1 is KGHSH and CDR2 LQKENI. CDR3 amino acids: CASSDVGGRETQYF. For the CDR3, the DNA is TGTGCCAGCTCAGACGTTGGGGGTAGGGAGACCCAGTACTTC.

The chain couples TRBV29-1 to TRBJ2-2; perhaps TRBD2 as D (5 bases). The CDR3 contains 13 residues. Looked up from germline, CDR1 is SQVTM and CDR2 is ANQGSEA. V was cut by 3 bases and J by 4 bases, with 9 bases left in between. CDR3 nucleotides: TGCAGCGTTGAGTCCGGGATCACCGGGGAGCTGTTTTTT. Amino acid sequence: CSVESGITGELFF.

The sample holds one count of this clone. This chain connects TRBV2 to TRBJ2-7; possible D gene TRBD2, 5 bases. In germline, CDR1 is SNHLY, CDR2 FYNNEI. The CDR3 has 15 residues. V was pared by 1 base and J by 6 bases, with 16 bases between. CDR3 DNA sequence: TGTGCCAGCAGTGAAGTCCGCCCGGACTTGGTCGAGCAGTACTTC. This translates into CASSEVRPDLVEQYF.

This chain connects TRBV5-1 to TRBJ2-7, with unresolved D. Germline CDR1 reads SGHRS; CDR2 reads YFSETQ. V was trimmed by 1 base and J by 5 bases, leaving 13 bases between them. There are 14 residues in the CDR3. In DNA, the CDR3 is TGCGCCAGCAGCTTGTCAAGACCGCTGGACGAGCAGTACTTC. Encoded protein: CASSLSRPLDEQYF.

This sequence joins TRBV28 and TRBJ2-1; TRBD2 agrees at 13 bases. Trimming cost V 8 bases and J 9 bases; bases outside gene matches: 7. The germline V gene has CDR1 MDHEN and CDR2 SYDVKM. The CDR3 extends over 14 amino acids. This CDR3 reads CASVTSGGAGEQFF. The CDR3 nucleotides are TGTGCCAGCGTTACTAGCGGGGGGGCTGGTGAGCAGTTCTTC.

This clone occurred once. The rearrangement links TRBV6-5 to TRBJ2-7, with 9 bases aligning to TRBD2. J lost 2 bases, V lost 4 bases, and 3 bases had no gene match. The CDR3 has 14 amino acids. CDR1 and CDR2 (germline): MNHEY, SVGAGI. CDR3 loop: CASSSAGGPYEQYF. The CDR3 DNA follows: TGTGCCAGCAGTTCAGCGGGAGGACCCTACGAGCAGTACTTC.

The chain carries TRBV7-8 and TRBJ1-1; tentatively, D is TRBD1 (6 bases). The ends were cut back, 6 bases at V and 2 bases at J, with 19 bases in the middle. The CDR3 consists of 16 residues. Germline lookup yields CDR1 SGHVS and CDR2 FQNEAQ. The CDR3 sequence is CASRKTRGGGNTEAFF. DNA of the CDR3: TGTGCCAGCAGAAAAACCAGGGGAGGAGGAAACACTGAAGCTTTCTTT.

The genes are TRBV24-1 and TRBJ1-5, with D tentatively TRBD1 (6 bases). Germline lookup yields CDR1 KGHDR and CDR2 SFDVKD. Trimming removed 5 bases at V and 4 bases at J, with 11 bases between. The CDR3 has 14 amino acids. The CDR3 loop is CATSGGGQNQPQHF. The CDR3, as DNA: TGTGCCACCAGTGGGGGGGGGCAGAATCAGCCCCAGCATTTT.

On this clone: A much larger clone differs by one base, so this may be a read error. The chain is built from TRBV28 and TRBJ1-1; D is ambiguous. CDR1 is MDHEN and CDR2 is SYDVKM in the germline V gene. V lost 1 base and J lost 3, with 0 bases in between. The CDR3 has 11 amino acids. The CDR3 nucleotides read TGTGCCAGCAGTTTATACACTGAAGCTTTCTTT. It yields the protein CASSLYTEAFF.

This clone has more than one count but fewer than ten. J is TRBJ2-1 and V is TRBV6-5, with TRBD1 as a possible D gene (6 bases). This CDR3 spans 15 amino acids. The V end was cut by 6 bases, the J end by 6 bases, with 18 bases between. Per germline, CDR1 MNHEY and CDR2 SVGAGI. The CDR3 DNA is TGTGCCAGCAGCACACAGGGCCGGGTAACCAATGAGCAGTTCTTC. Its protein is CASSTQGRVTNEQFF.

The CDR3 DNA follows: TGTGCCAGCAGCTTAGAGCAGGGCGTAAGGTCCTACGAGCAGTACTTC. Translated: CASSLEQGVRSYEQYF. This chain links TRBV7-9 with TRBJ2-7; a weak D match, TRBD1 (5 bases). This CDR3 is 16 amino acids long. Trimming removed 1 base from V and 1 base from J, with 14 bases in between. Germline lookup yields CDR1 SEHNR and CDR2 FQNEAQ (reference sequence).

V usage is TRBV18 and J usage is TRBJ1-1; 9 bases are shared with TRBD1. CDR3 size: 18 residues. V lost 1 base, J lost 4 bases, and 13 bases stayed unmatched. Germline CDR1 reads KGHSH; CDR2 reads LQKENI. In DNA, the CDR3 is TGTGCCAGCTCACCACTGGATCATGGGACAGGGAGTTCCACTGAAGCTTTCTTT. It encodes CASSPLDHGTGSSTEAFF.

The chain recombines TRBV28 with TRBJ1-1; perhaps TRBD1 as D (6 bases). The CDR3 is 15 residues long. V lost 3 bases, J lost 1 base, and 12 bases lay in between. Germline V gene data show CDR1 as MDHEN and CDR2 as SYDVKM. CDR3: CASSFQGRSNTEAFF. In nucleotides, the CDR3 is TGTGCCAGCAGTTTTCAGGGGCGTTCGAACACTGAAGCTTTCTTT.

The chain combines TRBV19 with TRBJ2-7; D is uncertain. The V gene lost 3 bases and the J gene lost 6 bases, with 12 bases spanning the gap. Germline V gene lookup returns CDR1 LNHDA and CDR2 SQIVND (reference sequence). This CDR3 is 13 amino acids long. This chain's CDR3 is CASSISAGPEQYF. The DNA of the CDR3 is TGTGCCAGTAGTATTTCAGCCGGGCCCGAGCAGTACTTC.

This chain joins TRBV6-5 and TRBJ1-2; 7 bases align to TRBD1. This CDR3 is 13 amino acids long. The V and J ends lost 5 bases and 4 bases, in that order; junction bases with no gene match: 4. The germline V gene encodes CDR1 MNHEY and CDR2 SVGAGI. The CDR3 region is CASSRQGSYGYTF. In DNA form, the CDR3 reads TGTGCCAGCAGTCGACAGGGCAGCTATGGCTACACCTTC.

The chain links TRBV4-3 to TRBJ2-5; D might be TRBD1 (6 bases). Germline V gene lookup returns CDR1 LGHNA and CDR2 YSLEER. The V gene lost 1 base and the J gene lost 5 bases, with 17 bases spanning the gap. The CDR3 consists of 16 residues. CDR3 sequence: CASSQGGTPWEETQYF. The CDR3 nucleotides are TGCGCCAGCAGCCAAGGGGGGACACCCTGGGAGGAGACCCAGTACTTC.

This chain's CDR3 is CASIPEMGIEAFF. Written as DNA, the CDR3 is TGTGCCAGCATACCAGAGATGGGGATCGAAGCTTTCTTT. This sequence joins TRBV7-9 and TRBJ1-1; the D is unclear. This CDR3 spans 13 amino acids. V was trimmed by 7 bases and J by 8 bases, leaving 17 bases between them. Germline loops: CDR1 SEHNR, CDR2 FQNEAQ (reference sequence).